These T cell receptor beta chains were read from a single sample in a study of cytomegalovirus exposure and HLA in healthy donors. Only in-frame clones appear in the TCRdb table, and some are missing; sequencing was by immunoSEQ multiplex PCR. The sample gives around 200,000 clones, 70% to 85% of which show up once; 0.95% to 1.5% is in the top ten. Sequenced material: PBMCs. The receptors here all came from a girl aged 2-9 years in good health and CMV-seropositive. Both conserved end residues are part of each CDR3. A D gene is named only where the DNA matches it firmly. Size values are once, few and many counts, or a class for expanded clones, and some rows have none.

>TRBV10-1|TRBD1|-|TRBJ2-1
TGCGCCAGCAGCCTGGGACAGGTAAACAATGAGCAGTTCTTC
CASSLGQVNNEQFF
>TRBV5-4|-|-|TRBJ2-2
TGTGCCAGCAGCTTGGCGGTAGGGGTGAGCACCGGGGAGCTGTTTTTT
CASSLAVGVSTGELFF
>TRBV6-5|-|-|TRBJ2-7
TGTGCCAGCAGTTACAGGGGGGGAGGACTAGTCAGCGAGCAGTACTTC
CASSYRGGGLVSEQYF
>TRBV4-1|-|-|TRBJ1-3
TGCGCCAGCAGCCAAGATCCGCGTCGGGGGGCGCGGGGAAACACCATATATTTT
CASSQDPRRGARGNTIYF
>TRBV28|TRBD2|-|TRBJ2-3
TGTGCCAGCAGTTCCTTACTAGCGGGGAGGTCGGATACGCAGTATTTT
CASSSLLAGRSDTQYF
>TRBV6-6|-|-|TRBJ1-2
TGTGCCAGCAGACAGGTAGCAGCGCAGGGGAACTATGGCTACACCTTC
CASRQVAAQGNYGYTF
>TRBV2|-|-|TRBJ1-5
TGTGCCAGCAGCCCGGCCCGGGGGGATCAGCCCCAGCATTTT
CASSPARGDQPQHF
>TRBV29-1|TRBD2|-|TRBJ2-1
TGCAGCGTGGGGCTAGCGGGTGGTAGCTCCTACAATGAGCAGTTCTTC
CSVGLAGGSSYNEQFF
>TRBV2|-|once|TRBJ2-5
TGTGCCAGCAGTAAGGAGGGGCAGACCCAGTACTTC
CASSKEGQTQYF
>TRBV5-4|TRBD1|-|TRBJ1-2
TGTGCCAGCAGCCTTCAGGGGGCTGGGGGCTACACCTTC
CASSLQGAGGYTF
>TRBV27|-|-|TRBJ1-1
TGTGCCAGCAGTTTAAATGCCCGGGGGATGAACACTGAAGCTTTCTTT
CASSLNARGMNTEAFF
>TRBV5-6|-|-|TRBJ1-2
TGTGCCAGCAGCTTGAGGGGGTTGTATGGCTACACCTTC
CASSLRGLYGYTF
>TRBV28|-|-|TRBJ1-2
TGTGCCAGCAGTTTAATCCCAGGGAGGATAGACCTCTTC
CASSLIPGRIDLF
>TRBV27|-|-|TRBJ2-3
TGTGCCAGCAGTTTATCGACCGGCGGGCCACCAGATACGCAGTATTTT
CASSLSTGGPPDTQYF
>TRBV5-4|TRBD2|-|TRBJ2-1
TGTGCCAGCAGCTTGGCGGGAGGGCCTCGCGACAATGAGCAGTTCTTC
CASSLAGGPRDNEQFF
>TRBV19|TRBD1|-|TRBJ2-3
TGTGCCAGTAGTACTATAAAGGACAGGGGAAGCACAGATACGCAGTATTTT
CASSTIKDRGSTDTQYF
>TRBV28|-|once|TRBJ1-1
TGTGCCAGCAGTTTAGTTCAGGGGACGAACACTGAAGCTTTCTTT
CASSLVQGTNTEAFF
>TRBV7-9|TRBD2|-|TRBJ2-7
TGTGCCAGCAGCTTATTGAGGGGACTAGGAATGGACGAGCAGTACTTC
CASSLLRGLGMDEQYF
>TRBV29-1|-|-|TRBJ1-1
TGCAGCGTTGGGGGGCTTCGGTCGAACACTGAAGCTTTCTTT
CSVGGLRSNTEAFF
>TRBV9|-|few|TRBJ2-2
TGTGCCAGCAGCGTAGAGGTAGGGGTGAACACCGGGGAGCTGTTTTTT
CASSVEVGVNTGELFF
>TRBV9|TRBD2|-|TRBJ2-2
TGTGCCAGCAGCGTAGCCGGAGGACTAGCGGGAAACACCGGGGAGCTGTTTTTT
CASSVAGGLAGNTGELFF
>TRBV25-1|TRBD1|-|TRBJ2-7
TGTGCCAGCAGTGACCACAGGGGCGTGGGGGAGCAGTACTTC
CASSDHRGVGEQYF
>TRBV19|-|-|TRBJ1-5
TGTGCCAGTAGAACCGGGACACCCAATCAGCCCCAGCATTTT
CASRTGTPNQPQHF
>TRBV29-1|-|-|TRBJ1-3
TGCAGCGTTGACGAAGGAGAAGGAAACACCATATATTTT
CSVDEGEGNTIYF
>TRBV10-3|TRBD1|-|TRBJ2-7
TGTGCCATCAGCTCCGGGACAGACTCCTACGAGCAGTACTTC
CAISSGTDSYEQYF
>TRBV19|TRBD1|-|TRBJ1-6
TGTGCCACTACCGGGACAGCTTTTAATTCACCCCTCCACTTT
CATTGTAFNSPLHF
>TRBV7-9|-|-|TRBJ2-1
TGTGCCAGCAATATATTAGATGAGCAGTTCTTC
CASNILDEQFF
>TRBV10-3|-|-|TRBJ1-1
TGTGCCATCGGTGGGGGCGGGAACACTGAAGCTTTCTTT
CAIGGGGNTEAFF
>TRBV9|-|-|TRBJ1-1
TGTGCCAGCAGCGTATTATTTAACACTGAAGCTTTCTTT
CASSVLFNTEAFF
>TRBV11-2|-|-|TRBJ1-3
TGTGCCAGCAGCCTCAGGGAAATGTTCTCTGGAAACACCATATATTTT
CASSLREMFSGNTIYF
>TRBV15|-|-|TRBJ1-5
TGTGCCACCAGCAGAGATTTGGCACGGGGTCAGCCCCAGCATTTT
CATSRDLARGQPQHF
>TRBV6-1|TRBD1|-|TRBJ2-7
TGTGCCAGCAGGGGGACAGGCCTCCCCTACGAGCAGTACTTC
CASRGTGLPYEQYF
>TRBV7-2|TRBD1|-|TRBJ1-2
TGTGCCAGCAGCTTGGGACAGACACTAGGGCGACTATGTGGCTACACCTTC
CASSLGQTLGRLCGYTF
>TRBV6-1|-|few|TRBJ2-3
TGTGCCAGCAGTGAAGGGCGGTTGGTCCGCACAGATACGCAGTATTTT
CASSEGRLVRTDTQYF
>TRBV6-6|-|-|TRBJ1-2
TGTGCCAGCAGCGAAGGACAGCAGGGGGGCTACACCTTC
CASSEGQQGGYTF
>TRBV5-4|TRBD1|-|TRBJ2-2
TGTGCCAGCAGCCCGCGACAGGGTTCCACGACCGGGGAGCTGTTTTTT
CASSPRQGSTTGELFF
>TRBV14|-|once|TRBJ2-3
TGTGCCAGCAGCCCACGACTCACAGATACGCAGTATTTT
CASSPRLTDTQYF
>TRBV19|TRBD1|-|TRBJ1-6
TGTGCCAGTAGTAAGGACAGGGGGTCACCCCTCCACTTT
CASSKDRGSPLHF
>TRBV11-3|TRBD1|-|TRBJ2-1
TGTGCCAGCAGTACCGGGACAGCCTCCTACAATGAGCAGTTCTTC
CASSTGTASYNEQFF
>TRBV4-1|TRBD2|once|TRBJ2-3
TGCGCCAGCAGTCCTACTGGGACTAGCGGCTTTCCTACGGTGACAGATACGCAGTATTTT
CASSPTGTSGFPTVTDTQYF
>TRBV5-1|TRBD1|-|TRBJ2-2
TGCGCCAGCAGCTTGGTCGTGACAGGGGTCGGGGAGCTGTTTTTT
CASSLVVTGVGELFF
>TRBV11-1|-|-|TRBJ1-1
TGTGCCAGCAGCTTAATGGCAGGGAACACTGAAGCTTTCTTT
CASSLMAGNTEAFF
>TRBV30|-|-|TRBJ2-7
TGTGCCTGGAGTGTACGAGAGGGGGACGAGCAGTACTTC
CAWSVREGDEQYF
>TRBV25-1|TRBD1|-|TRBJ2-7
TGTGCCAGCAGTGAGACACACAGGGGTAACTACGAGCAGTACTTC
CASSETHRGNYEQYF
>TRBV4-1|-|-|TRBJ1-1
TGCGCCAGCAGCCGGGGGGGTGGTCCTTGGGAAGCTTTCTTT
CASSRGGGPWEAFF
>TRBV7-6|-|-|TRBJ1-2
TGTGCCAGCAGCTTGGGGGCCGGTCAACACGGGATCGGCTATGGCTACACCTTC
CASSLGAGQHGIGYGYTF
>TRBV5-1|TRBD1|-|TRBJ1-2
TGCGCCAGCAGCTCCCATCCGGGACAGGAGTTTGGCTACACCTTC
CASSSHPGQEFGYTF
>TRBV30|-|-|TRBJ2-1
TGTGCCGGGGGGTTGGAGTACAATGAGCAGTTCTTC
CAGGLEYNEQFF
>TRBV2|-|-|TRBJ2-5
TGTGCCAGCAGTGAACCGATAGAGAAGACCCAGTACTTC
CASSEPIEKTQYF
>TRBV7-9|-|-|TRBJ2-5
TGTGCCAGCAGATATCGTGGGGGGGAGACCCAGTACTTC
CASRYRGGETQYF
>TRBV6-1|-|-|TRBJ1-5
TGTGCCAGCAGTGAACTGTCAGGCAATCAGCCCCAGCATTTT
CASSELSGNQPQHF
>TRBV19|-|-|TRBJ1-5
TGTGCCAGTAGTATAGTAGCTAATCAGCCCCAGCATTTT
CASSIVANQPQHF
>TRBV6-5|-|few|TRBJ1-5
TGCCACATCTACCGGGTAAGCAATCAGCCCCAGCATTTT
CHIYRVSNQPQHF
>TRBV27|TRBD2|once|TRBJ2-3
TGTGCCAGCAGTTCAAGCGGGAGGGCCGGGGATACGCAGTATTTT
CASSSSGRAGDTQYF
>TRBV6-1|-|once|TRBJ1-2
TGTGCCAGCAGAGAAGACCGGGGGAGAGATAACTATGGCTACACCTTC
CASREDRGRDNYGYTF
>TRBV21-1|-|-|TRBJ1-2
TGTGCCAGCAGCAAGGACAGGCCAATCAACTATGGCTACACCTTC
CASSKDRPINYGYTF
>TRBV4-1|-|-|TRBJ1-2
TGCGCCAGCAGCCAAGGGGCATCCAACTATGGCTACACCTTC
CASSQGASNYGYTF
>TRBV4-1|-|-|TRBJ2-3
TGCGCCAGCAGCCAAACCCGTTTAGCAGATACGCAGTATTTT
CASSQTRLADTQYF
>TRBV27|-|-|TRBJ2-2
TGTGCCAGCAGACCGACAGTCACCGGGGAGCTGTTTTTT
CASRPTVTGELFF